Sequencing of this T cell receptor (beta chain) was carried out in a study of control samples from healthy donors and cancer patients. The CDR3 has 12 residues. CDR1 and CDR2 from the germline V gene are MDHEN and SYDVKM. On this clone: One end of the junction fails to match germline, which may point to a read error.

Sequencing was performed with immunoSEQ multiplex PCR; in TCRdb, only in-frame clones are kept and a portion is missing. In the table there are just over 80,000 clones, 85% to 95% of which are singletons. The rearrangement joins TRBV28 to TRBJ1-2; maybe TRBD1 (5 bases). This TCR was recovered from a woman aged 18-30 years in good health. The sequenced sample consisted of blood. The CDR3 DNA is TGTGCCAGCCGTTTGATAGGGGTTGGCTACACCTTC. Protein product: CASRLIGVGYTF.